These 22 T cell receptor beta chains came from one sample sequenced in a study of blood T cell repertoires in COVID-19. The protocol was immunoSEQ multiplex PCR, while the TCRdb copy is restricted to in-frame clones and leaves out a portion. The profile shows some 150,000 clones, approximately 89% of them singletons. Sequencing was done on a sample of peripheral blood. These receptors came from a man aged 65 to 85 with acute or convalescent COVID-19.

V gene TRBV5-4 combines with J gene TRBJ1-5; D is unclear. Trimming removed 10 bases at V and 3 bases at J, with 11 bases between. The CDR3 extends over 12 amino acids. Looked up from germline, CDR1 is SGHNT and CDR2 is YYREEE (reference sequence). The CDR3 nucleotides read TGTGCCCTTTGGCGGATCAATCAGCCCCAGCATTTT. Translation gives CALWRINQPQHF.

This chain joins TRBV5-6 and TRBJ2-7, with D tentatively TRBD1 (5 bases). This CDR3 contains 16 residues. Germline CDR1 is SGHDT and CDR2 is YYEEEE. The V gene lost 4 bases and the J gene lost 3 bases, with 20 bases spanning the gap. DNA of the CDR3: TGTGCCAGCAGCCTCACTATAGACACTCAGGGCTACGAGCAGTACTTC. The encoded protein is CASSLTIDTQGYEQYF.

V usage is TRBV7-8 and J usage is TRBJ2-7, with D possibly matching TRBD1 (6 bases). Germline assignment: CDR1 SGHVS and CDR2 FQNEAQ. V lost 5 bases to trimming and J lost 2 bases, with 16 bases between them. The length of the CDR3 is 15 residues. CDR3 amino acids: CASSVRDIGPYEQYF. The CDR3 DNA follows: TGTGCCAGCAGCGTCCGGGACATAGGACCCTACGAGCAGTACTTC. The whole variable domain, remainder taken from reference TRBV7-8 and TRBJ2-7, is GAGVSQSPRYKVAKRGQDVALRCDPISGHVSLFWYQQALGQGPEFLTYFQNEAQLDKSGLPSDRFFAERPEGSVSTLKIQRTQQEDSAVYLCASSVRDIGPYEQYFGPGTRLTVT.

This chain joins TRBV3-1 (or the pseudogene TRBV3-2) and TRBJ1-5; TRBD1 aligns across 7 bases. CDR1 is LGHDT and CDR2 is YNNKEL in the germline V gene (reference sequence). The CDR3 spans 14 residues. J gave up 3 bases and V 5 bases, and 4 bases lay outside the gene matches. The CDR3 DNA sequence: TGTGCCAGCAGCTCACAGGGGAACAATCAGCCCCAGCATTTT. Translating it yields CASSSQGNNQPQHF.

CDR3 protein: CATSAPDRGNYGYTF. CDR3 nucleotide sequence: TGTGCCACCAGTGCCCCCGACAGGGGAAACTATGGCTACACCTTC. The chain has TRBV24-1 and TRBJ1-2; 8 nucleotides agree with TRBD1. CDR1 and CDR2 from the germline V gene are KGHDR and SFDVKD. Losses at the gene ends were 5 bases for V and 2 bases for J; bases not matched to a gene: 6. The CDR3 totals 15 residues.

The rearrangement links TRBV9 to TRBJ2-1; TRBD2 matches at 8 bases. This CDR3 is built from 13 residues. The V gene end was trimmed by 3 bases and the J gene end by 8 bases; junction bases not matched to a gene: 4. Germline V gene sequence: CDR1 SGDLS, CDR2 YYNGEE. The CDR3 protein is CASSGTSFDEQFF. In DNA, the CDR3 is TGTGCCAGCAGCGGGACTAGCTTCGATGAGCAGTTCTTC.

This rearrangement joins TRBV4-1 to TRBJ1-5; no reliable D call. V lost 5 bases and J lost 0, with 20 bases in between. The CDR3 loop spans 18 amino acids. From germline, CDR1 is MGHRA and CDR2 YSYEKL. The CDR3 nucleotides are TGCGCCAGCAGCTCAAGAGGGTGGTCCACTTCTAGCAATCAGCCCCAGCATTTT. It encodes CASSSRGWSTSSNQPQHF.

CDR3 sequence reads: CAWSAGETQYF. In DNA, the CDR3 is TGTGCCTGGAGTGCAGGAGAGACCCAGTACTTC. The chain uses TRBV30 and TRBJ2-5; D not certain. CDR1 is GTSNPN, CDR2 SVGIG, per germline (reference sequence). Trimming removed 1 base from V and 4 bases from J, with 4 bases in between. This CDR3 region has 11 residues. Supplemented by reference TRBV30 and TRBJ2-5, the full variable domain reads SQTIHQWPATLVQPVGSPLSLECTVEGTSNPNLYWYRQAAGRGLQLLFYSVGIGQISSEVPQNLSASRPQDRQFILSSKKLLLSDSGFYLCAWSAGETQYFGPGTRLLVL.

CDR3 DNA sequence: TGTGCCAGCAGTTCCCCTGTCTCTGGGGCCAACGTCCTGACTTTC. Its protein product is CASSSPVSGANVLTF. The rearrangement uses TRBV11-2 and TRBJ2-6; D gene unclear. CDR3 size: 15 residues. CDR1 SGHAT and CDR2 FQNNGV come from the germline V gene. Trimming cost V 6 bases and J 0 bases, with 9 bases left between them.

V usage is TRBV3-1 (or the pseudogene TRBV3-2) and J usage is TRBJ1-5; a weak D match, TRBD1 (6 bases). CDR3 length equals 13 residues. CDR1 and CDR2 from the germline V gene are LGHDT and YNNKEL (reference sequence). V shed 1 base and J shed 9 bases, with 10 bases lying between them. CDR3 residues: CASSQGGPPPQHF. CDR3 sequence (DNA): TGTGCCAGCAGCCAAGGGGGGCCTCCGCCCCAGCATTTT.

This clone was found a few times. The chain links TRBV3-1 (or the pseudogene TRBV3-2) to TRBJ1-5; TRBD1 agrees at 9 bases. V lost 6 bases, J lost 6 bases, and 9 bases stayed unmatched. Germline V lookup: CDR1 LGHDT, CDR2 YNNKEL (reference sequence). This CDR3 spans 15 amino acids. The CDR3 nucleotides are TGTGCCAGCAGTTCCGGGACAGGGAAGCGTCAGCCCCAGCATTTT. This translates into CASSSGTGKRQPQHF.

V is TRBV15 and J is TRBJ2-7; TRBD2 might be the D (6 bases). Germline CDR1 is LNHNV and CDR2 is YYDKDF (reference sequence). Trimming pared 1 base from V and 5 bases from J, leaving 15 bases between. The CDR3 runs to 15 residues. As DNA, the CDR3 is TGTGCCACCAGCAGAGGGGGGGACCTGAACCACGAGCAGTACTTC. This translates into CATSRGGDLNHEQYF.

This clone turned up a few times. The chain has TRBV19 and TRBJ1-6; 9 nucleotides match TRBD1. The CDR3 spans 16 residues. V lost 1 base and J lost 7; bases outside the gene matches: 5. The germline CDR1 and CDR2 sequences are LNHDA and SQIVND (reference sequence). The CDR3 DNA reads TGTGCCAGTAGTATAGCGCCCGGGACAGGGAATTCACCCCTCCACTTT. This sequence encodes CASSIAPGTGNSPLHF.

CDR3 coding DNA: TGTGCCAGCAGTTGGGGATTAGGGAGCCAAGAGACCCAGTACTTC. It yields the protein CASSWGLGSQETQYF. The V call is TRBV6-6, the J call TRBJ2-5; possibly TRBD2 for D (5 bases). V dropped 4 bases and J dropped 1 base, with 13 bases sitting between them. The CDR3 is 15 residues long. Germline values: CDR1 MNHNY, CDR2 SVGAGI (reference sequence).

The chain links TRBV11-2 to TRBJ2-1, with 7 bases identical to TRBD2. Germline CDR1 is SGHAT and CDR2 is FQNNGV. The V segment lost 2 bases and the J segment 6 bases; nucleotides outside the gene matches: 1. The CDR3 contains 13 residues. This CDR3 reads CASSLPGGNEQFF. CDR3 nucleotides: TGTGCCAGCAGCTTACCGGGGGGCAATGAGCAGTTCTTC.

The chain links TRBV4-2 to TRBJ1-1, with D tentatively TRBD1 (5 bases). The germline CDR1 and CDR2 sequences are LGHNA and YNFKEQ. CDR3 size: 13 residues. V dropped 4 bases and J dropped 7 bases, with 13 bases sitting between them. Here the CDR3 DNA reads TGTGCCAGCAGCCTGGGGCAAACTTATGAAGCTTTCTTT. Protein product: CASSLGQTYEAFF.

The chain recombines TRBV4-1 with TRBJ2-7; tentative D call: TRBD1 (7 bases). The CDR3 totals 17 residues. Germline lookup yields CDR1 MGHRA and CDR2 YSYEKL. Trimming took off 0 bases at V and 2 bases at J, with 17 bases between the two ends. The CDR3 bases are TGCGCCAGCAGCCAAGATATACGACAGGGAGGCCCCTACGAGCAGTACTTC. Its translation: CASSQDIRQGGPYEQYF.

The rearrangement uses TRBV6-1 and TRBJ1-4; 10 bases are a match to TRBD1. CDR3 length: 16 residues. Per germline, CDR1 MNHNS and CDR2 SASEGT. The ends lost 3 bases at V and 5 bases at J; junction bases unmatched: 6. CDR3 region: CASSDVVGQGNEKLFF. The CDR3 DNA reads TGTGCCAGCAGTGATGTCGTGGGACAGGGGAATGAAAAACTGTTTTTT.

The J gene is TRBJ2-1, the V gene TRBV5-4; D call uncertain. The CDR3 loop spans 15 amino acids. With 3 bases removed from V and 2 bases from J, the gap between germline ends came to 12 bases. Germline-derived CDR1 and CDR2 are SGHNT and YYREEE (reference sequence). The CDR3 region is CASSSEARTYNEQFF. The CDR3 region has the DNA TGTGCCAGCAGCTCAGAGGCTCGTACCTACAATGAGCAGTTCTTC.

This rearrangement joins TRBV19 to TRBJ2-7; tentative D call: TRBD2 (6 bases). The V and J ends lost 3 bases and 0 bases respectively, with 24 bases between them. The V gene's germline CDR1 is LNHDA and CDR2 SQIVND (reference sequence). This CDR3 contains 19 residues. The CDR3 here is CASSIDEDGGSLSSYEQYF. In nucleotides, the CDR3 is TGTGCCAGTAGTATTGATGAGGACGGAGGGTCCCTCAGCTCCTACGAGCAGTACTTC.

V usage is TRBV28 and J usage is TRBJ1-2, with D possibly being TRBD1 (6 bases). The V gene's germline CDR1 is MDHEN and CDR2 SYDVKM. The CDR3 length is 17 residues. V dropped 3 bases and J dropped 2 bases, with 19 bases sitting between them. In DNA form, the CDR3 reads TGTGCCAGCAGTTTGAAGTTCTATTTCAGGGGCAACTATGGCTACACCTTC. This gives the protein CASSLKFYFRGNYGYTF.

The CDR3, as DNA: TGCGCCAGCAGTCGTCGGGGTTTGAGAACAGATACGCAGTATTTT. This sequence encodes CASSRRGLRTDTQYF. This rearrangement joins TRBV4-3 to TRBJ2-3; D is possibly TRBD2 (5 bases). CDR1 is LGHNA and CDR2 is YSLEER in the germline V gene. This CDR3 region has 15 residues. The V and J ends lost 6 bases and 3 bases respectively, with 16 bases between them.